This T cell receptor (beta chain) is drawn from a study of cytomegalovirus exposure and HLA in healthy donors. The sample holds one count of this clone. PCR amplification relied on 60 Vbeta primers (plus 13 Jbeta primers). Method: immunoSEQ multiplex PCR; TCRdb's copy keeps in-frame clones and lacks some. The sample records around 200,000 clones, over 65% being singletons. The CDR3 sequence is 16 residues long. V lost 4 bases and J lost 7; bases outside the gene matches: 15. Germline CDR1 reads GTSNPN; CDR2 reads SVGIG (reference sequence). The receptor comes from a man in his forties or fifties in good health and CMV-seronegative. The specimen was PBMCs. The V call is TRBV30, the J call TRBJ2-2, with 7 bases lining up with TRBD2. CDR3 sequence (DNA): TGTGCCTGGACCCCGGAAGCGGGGATATCCGGCGGGGAGCTGTTTTTT. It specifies CAWTPEAGISGGELFF.